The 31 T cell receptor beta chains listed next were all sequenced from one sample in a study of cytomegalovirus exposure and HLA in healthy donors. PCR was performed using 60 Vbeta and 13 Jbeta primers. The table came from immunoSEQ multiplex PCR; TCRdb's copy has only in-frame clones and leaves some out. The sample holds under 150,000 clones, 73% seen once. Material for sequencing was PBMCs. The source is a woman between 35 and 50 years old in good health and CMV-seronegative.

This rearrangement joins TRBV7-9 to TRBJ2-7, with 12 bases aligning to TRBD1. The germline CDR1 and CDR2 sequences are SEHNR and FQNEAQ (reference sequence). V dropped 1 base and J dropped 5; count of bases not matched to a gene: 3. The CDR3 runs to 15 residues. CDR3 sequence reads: CASSLDRDRGHEQYF. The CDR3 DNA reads TGTGCCAGCAGCTTAGATCGGGACAGGGGGCACGAGCAGTACTTC.

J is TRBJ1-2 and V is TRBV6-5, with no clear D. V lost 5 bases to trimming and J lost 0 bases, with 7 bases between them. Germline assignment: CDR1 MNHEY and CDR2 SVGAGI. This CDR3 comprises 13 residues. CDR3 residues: CASSPLTNYGYTF. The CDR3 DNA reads TGTGCCAGCAGTCCCTTAACTAACTATGGCTACACCTTC.

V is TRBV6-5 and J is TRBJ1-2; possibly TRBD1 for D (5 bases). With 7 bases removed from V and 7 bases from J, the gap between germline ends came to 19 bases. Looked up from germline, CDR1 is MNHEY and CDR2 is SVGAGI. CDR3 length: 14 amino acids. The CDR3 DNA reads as TGTGCCAGCACTGCCGGGGGTAGGGGAGGTGGCTACACCTTC. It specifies CASTAGGRGGGYTF.

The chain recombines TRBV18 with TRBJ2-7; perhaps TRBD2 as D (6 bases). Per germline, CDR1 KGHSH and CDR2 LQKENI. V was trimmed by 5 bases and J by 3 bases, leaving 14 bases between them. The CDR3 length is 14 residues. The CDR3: CASSAGVEGYEQYF. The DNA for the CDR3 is TGTGCCAGCTCAGCCGGGGTGGAGGGCTACGAGCAGTACTTC.

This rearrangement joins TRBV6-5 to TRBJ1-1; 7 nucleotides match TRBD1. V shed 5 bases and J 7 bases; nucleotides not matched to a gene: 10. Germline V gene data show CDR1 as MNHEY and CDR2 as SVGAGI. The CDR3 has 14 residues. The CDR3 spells CASSENGQVGEAFF. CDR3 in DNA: TGTGCCAGCAGTGAAAACGGACAGGTCGGTGAAGCTTTCTTT.

The chain's CDR3 is CASGPGVQETQYF. The CDR3 region has the DNA TGTGCCAGTGGTCCCGGGGTCCAAGAGACCCAGTACTTC. The chain couples TRBV19 to TRBJ2-5; tentatively, D is TRBD2 (5 bases). From germline, CDR1 is LNHDA and CDR2 SQIVND (reference sequence). V shed 8 bases and J shed 1 base, with 11 bases lying between them. The CDR3 is 13 amino acids.

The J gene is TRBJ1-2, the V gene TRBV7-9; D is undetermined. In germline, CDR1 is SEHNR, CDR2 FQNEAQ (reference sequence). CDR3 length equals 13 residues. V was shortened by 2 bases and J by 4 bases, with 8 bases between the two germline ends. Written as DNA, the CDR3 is TGTGCCAGCAGCTTACCGGGGTCCTATGGCTACACCTTC. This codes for CASSLPGSYGYTF.

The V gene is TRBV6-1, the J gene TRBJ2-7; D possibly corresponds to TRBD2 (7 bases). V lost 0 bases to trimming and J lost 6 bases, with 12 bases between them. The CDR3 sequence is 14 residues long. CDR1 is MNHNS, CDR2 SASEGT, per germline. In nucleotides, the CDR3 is TGTGCCAGCAGTGAAGCGCCTAGGGGGGGCGAGCAGTACTTC. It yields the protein CASSEAPRGGEQYF.

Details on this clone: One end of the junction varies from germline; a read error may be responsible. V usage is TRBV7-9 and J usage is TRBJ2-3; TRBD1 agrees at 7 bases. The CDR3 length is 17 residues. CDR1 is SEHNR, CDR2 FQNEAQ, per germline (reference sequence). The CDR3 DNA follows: TGTTCCAGCAGCATATGGGGACAGAGAGCTAGCACAGATACGCAGTATTTT. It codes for CSSSIWGQRASTDTQYF.

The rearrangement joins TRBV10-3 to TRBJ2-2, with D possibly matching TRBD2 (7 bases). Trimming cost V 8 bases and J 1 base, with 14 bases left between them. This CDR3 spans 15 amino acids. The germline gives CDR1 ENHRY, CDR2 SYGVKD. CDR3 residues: CAIPGGGLNTGELFF. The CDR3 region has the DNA TGTGCCATCCCGGGGGGCGGTCTGAACACCGGGGAGCTGTTTTTT.

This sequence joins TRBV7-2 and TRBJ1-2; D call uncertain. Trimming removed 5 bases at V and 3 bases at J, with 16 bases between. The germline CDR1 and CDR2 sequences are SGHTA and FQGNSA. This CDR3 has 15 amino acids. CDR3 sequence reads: CASSPDVDNYYGYTF. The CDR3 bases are TGTGCCAGCAGCCCCGATGTAGATAACTACTATGGCTACACCTTC.

CDR3 residues: CASSRTSGGPRSYNEQFF. The CDR3 DNA is TGTGCCAGCAGCCGGACTAGCGGGGGTCCTCGCTCCTACAATGAGCAGTTCTTC. The chain couples TRBV11-1 to TRBJ2-1; 13 nucleotides align to TRBD2. The length of the CDR3 is 18 residues. Germline V gives CDR1 SGHAT, CDR2 FQDESV (reference sequence). J was trimmed by 0 bases and V by 5 bases; bases with no gene match: 7.

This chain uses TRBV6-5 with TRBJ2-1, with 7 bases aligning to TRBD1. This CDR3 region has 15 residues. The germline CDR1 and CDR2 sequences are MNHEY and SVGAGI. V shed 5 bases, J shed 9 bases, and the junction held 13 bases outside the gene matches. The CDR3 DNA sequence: TGTGCCAGCAGTAGAAAACAGGGGCCGGTCGGTGAGCAGTTCTTC. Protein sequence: CASSRKQGPVGEQFF.

The CDR3 DNA reads as TGTGCCAGCAGCTTAGCGCTACCGGGACAGGGGGCTTTCACTGAAGCTTTCTTT. Translated: CASSLALPGQGAFTEAFF. The rearrangement links TRBV7-6 to TRBJ1-1, with TRBD1 matching 12 bases. The germline V gene encodes CDR1 SGHVS and CDR2 FNYEAQ. This CDR3 comprises 18 residues. V dropped 0 bases and J dropped 4; count of bases not matched to a gene: 9.

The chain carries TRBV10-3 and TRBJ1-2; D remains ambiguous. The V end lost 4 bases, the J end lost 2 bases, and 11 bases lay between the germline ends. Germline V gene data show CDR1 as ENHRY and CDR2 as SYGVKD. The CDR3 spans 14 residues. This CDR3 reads CAISGGSVNYGYTF. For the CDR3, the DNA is TGTGCCATCAGTGGCGGCAGCGTGAACTATGGCTACACCTTC.

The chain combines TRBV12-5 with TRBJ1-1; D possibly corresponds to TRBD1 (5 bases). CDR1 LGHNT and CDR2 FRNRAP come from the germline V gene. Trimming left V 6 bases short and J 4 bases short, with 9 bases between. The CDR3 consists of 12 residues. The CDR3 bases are TGTGCTAGTGGATCCACAGGCACTGAAGCTTTCTTT. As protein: CASGSTGTEAFF. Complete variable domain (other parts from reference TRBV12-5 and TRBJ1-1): DARVTQTPRHKVTEMGQEVTMRCQPILGHNTVFWYRQTMMQGLELLAYFRNRAPLDDSGMPKDRFSAEMPDATLATLKIQPSEPRDSAVYFCASGSTGTEAFFGQGTRLTVV.

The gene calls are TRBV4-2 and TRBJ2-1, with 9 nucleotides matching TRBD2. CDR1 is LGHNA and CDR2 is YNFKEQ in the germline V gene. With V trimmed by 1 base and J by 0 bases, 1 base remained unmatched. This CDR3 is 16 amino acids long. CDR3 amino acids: CASSQGGGGSYNEQFF. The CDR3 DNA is TGTGCCAGCAGCCAAGGCGGGGGGGGCTCCTACAATGAGCAGTTCTTC.

CDR3 amino acids: CASSPQSGAGETQYF. CDR3 coding DNA: TGTGCCAGCAGCCCACAAAGTGGGGCTGGGGAGACCCAGTACTTC. The chain recombines TRBV7-3 with TRBJ2-5; perhaps TRBD1 as D (5 bases). The CDR3 has 15 amino acids. The germline CDR1 and CDR2 sequences are SGHTA and FQGTGA. V was trimmed by 5 bases and J by 5 bases, leaving 18 bases between them.

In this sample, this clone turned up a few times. CDR3 nucleotide sequence: TGCGCCAGCGGTAAAGGGCCCGAACAGGGGGGTAGCACTGAAGCTTTCTTT. It codes for CASGKGPEQGGSTEAFF. The rearrangement links TRBV5-1 to TRBJ1-1; 8 bases line up with TRBD1. CDR1 and CDR2 from the germline V gene are SGHRS and YFSETQ. This CDR3 has 17 amino acids. J was trimmed by 4 bases and V by 7 bases; bases with no gene match: 18.

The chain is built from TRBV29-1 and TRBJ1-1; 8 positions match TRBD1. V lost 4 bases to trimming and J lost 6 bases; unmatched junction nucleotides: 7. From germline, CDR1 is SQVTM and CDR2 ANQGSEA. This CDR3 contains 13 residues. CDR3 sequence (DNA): TGCAGCGTTGCAGGACAGGGTAACCCTGAAGCTTTCTTT. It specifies CSVAGQGNPEAFF.

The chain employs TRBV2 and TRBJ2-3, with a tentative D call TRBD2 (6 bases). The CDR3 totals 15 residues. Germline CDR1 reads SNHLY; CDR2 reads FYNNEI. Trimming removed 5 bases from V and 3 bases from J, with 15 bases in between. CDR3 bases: TGTGCCAGCAGTCCCGGGACGGGGGTAACAGATACGCAGTATTTT. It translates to CASSPGTGVTDTQYF.

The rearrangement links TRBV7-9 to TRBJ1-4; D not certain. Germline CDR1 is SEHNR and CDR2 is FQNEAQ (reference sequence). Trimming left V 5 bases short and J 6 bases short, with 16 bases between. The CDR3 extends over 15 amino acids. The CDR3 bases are TGTGCCAGCAGCGAAAACTACGGAGTTGATGAAAAACTGTTTTTT. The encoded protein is CASSENYGVDEKLFF.

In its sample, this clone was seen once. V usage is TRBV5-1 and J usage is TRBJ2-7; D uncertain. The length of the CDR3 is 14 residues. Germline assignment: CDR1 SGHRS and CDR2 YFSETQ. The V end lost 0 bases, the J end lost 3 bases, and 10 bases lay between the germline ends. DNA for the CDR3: TGCGCCAGCAGCTTGGCGGCGGTTATCTACGAGCAGTACTTC. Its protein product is CASSLAAVIYEQYF.

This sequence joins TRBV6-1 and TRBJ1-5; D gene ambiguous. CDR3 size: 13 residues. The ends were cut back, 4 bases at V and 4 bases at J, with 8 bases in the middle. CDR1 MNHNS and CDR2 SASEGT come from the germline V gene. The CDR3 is CASSGWENQPQHF. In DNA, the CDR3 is TGTGCCAGCAGTGGGTGGGAGAATCAGCCCCAGCATTTT.

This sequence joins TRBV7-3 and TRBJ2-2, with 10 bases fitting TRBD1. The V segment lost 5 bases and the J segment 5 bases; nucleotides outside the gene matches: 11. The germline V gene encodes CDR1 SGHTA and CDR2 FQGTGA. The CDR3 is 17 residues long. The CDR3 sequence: CASSQKTGGIGTGELFF. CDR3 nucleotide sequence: TGTGCCAGCAGCCAAAAGACAGGGGGCATAGGAACCGGGGAGCTGTTTTTT.

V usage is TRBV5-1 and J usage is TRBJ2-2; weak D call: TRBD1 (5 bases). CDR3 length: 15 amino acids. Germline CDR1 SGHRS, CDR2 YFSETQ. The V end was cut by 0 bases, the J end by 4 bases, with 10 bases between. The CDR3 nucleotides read TGCGCCAGCAGCTTGGTTGGGCAGGGCACCGGGGAGCTGTTTTTT. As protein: CASSLVGQGTGELFF.

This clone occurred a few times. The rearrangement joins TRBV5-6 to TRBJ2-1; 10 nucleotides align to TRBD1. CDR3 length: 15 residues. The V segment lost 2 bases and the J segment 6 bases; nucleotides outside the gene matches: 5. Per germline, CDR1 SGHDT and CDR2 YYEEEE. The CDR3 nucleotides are TGTGCCAGCAGCTTTGTTAGGACAGGGGGCAATGAGCAGTTCTTC. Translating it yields CASSFVRTGGNEQFF.

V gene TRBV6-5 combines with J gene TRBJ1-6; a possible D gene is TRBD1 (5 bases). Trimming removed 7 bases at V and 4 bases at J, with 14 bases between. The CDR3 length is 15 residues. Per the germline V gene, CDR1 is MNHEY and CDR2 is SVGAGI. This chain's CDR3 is CASNRAAGYNSPLHF. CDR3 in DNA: TGTGCCAGCAATAGGGCGGCAGGGTATAATTCACCCCTCCACTTT.

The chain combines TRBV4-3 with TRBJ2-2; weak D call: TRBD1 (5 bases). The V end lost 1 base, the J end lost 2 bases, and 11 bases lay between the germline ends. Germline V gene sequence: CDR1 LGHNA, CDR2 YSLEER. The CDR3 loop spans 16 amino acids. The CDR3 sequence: CASSQATRTNTGELFF. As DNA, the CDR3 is TGCGCCAGCAGCCAAGCAACACGGACAAACACCGGGGAGCTGTTTTTT.

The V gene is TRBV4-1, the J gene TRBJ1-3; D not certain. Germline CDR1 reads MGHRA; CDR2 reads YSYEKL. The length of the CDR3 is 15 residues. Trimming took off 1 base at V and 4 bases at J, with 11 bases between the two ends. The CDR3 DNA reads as TGCGCCAGCAGCCAAGCCCTTACGACAGGAAACACCATATATTTT. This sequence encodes CASSQALTTGNTIYF.

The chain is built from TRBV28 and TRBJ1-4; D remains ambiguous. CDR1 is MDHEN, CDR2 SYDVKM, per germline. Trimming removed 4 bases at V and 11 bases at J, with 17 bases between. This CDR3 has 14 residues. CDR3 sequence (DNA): TGTGCCAGCAGTTCCCCTCCCGGGTTGAGGAAACTGTTTTTT. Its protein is CASSSPPGLRKLFF. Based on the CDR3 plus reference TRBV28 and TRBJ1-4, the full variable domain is DVKVTQSSRYLVKRTGEKVFLECVQDMDHENMFWYRQDPGLGLRLIYFSYDVKMKEKGDIPEGYSVSREKKERFSLILESASTNQTSMYLCASSSPPGLRKLFFGSGTQLSVL.